Listed here are 19 T cell receptor beta chains from one sample, sequenced in a study of vaccination and CD4 T cells after COVID-19 (dated by TCRdb to 2022 to 2024). This specimen's treatment or condition label, interpreted: roughly 11-day PBMC culture with coronavirus spike peptide pools or control peptides (ViraFEST assay). CD4+ T cells from unexposed donors were collected before the COVID-19 pandemic (2011-2018). Their antigens remain unidentified. The receptor library was made with PCR. Sequencing was performed on an Illumina iSeq 100. DNA from cultured CD4+ T cells underwent TCR sequencing with the Oncomine TCR Beta short-read assay at the Johns Hopkins FTIC core. TCRdb reanalyzed the raw reads on its own, using fastp at Q25 for trimming and MiXCR for clone calling, and kept in-frame beta chains. Each entry merges the rows of one CDR3 protein and shows their most common DNA and genes. The table for this sample lists 6,500 to 7,000 distinct CDR3 sequences; about 70% of them were counted only once. The leading ten clones occupy approximately 40% of the sample.

Sequencing was performed on CD4+ T cells from blood, cultured in vitro. These receptors came from a human donor in good health.

V usage is TRBV7-2 and J usage is TRBJ2-7, with 10 bases identical to TRBD2. V shed 5 bases, J shed 1 base, and the junction held 2 bases outside the gene matches. This CDR3 is built from 14 residues. CDR1 and CDR2 from the germline V gene are SGHTA and FQGNSA. The CDR3 DNA follows: TGTGCCAGCAGCAAACTAGCGGGGTCCTACGAGCAGTACTTC. Translated: CASSKLAGSYEQYF.

By its share, this clonotype is medium-sized (0.01 to 0.1%). The genes are TRBV6-5 and TRBJ1-1; no definite D call. This CDR3 is 14 amino acids long. The ends were cut back, 0 bases at V and 0 bases at J, with 5 bases in the middle. Germline assignment: CDR1 MNHEY and CDR2 SVGAGI. In DNA form, the CDR3 reads TGTGCCAGCAGTTACTCAGGGATGAACACTGAAGCTTTCTTT. This gives the protein CASSYSGMNTEAFF.

The chain is built from TRBV15 and TRBJ1-1, with D perhaps TRBD1 (5 bases). V was clipped by 7 bases and J by 1 base, with 16 bases between them. The CDR3 length is 15 residues. From germline, CDR1 is LNHNV and CDR2 YYDKDF (reference sequence). The CDR3 region is CATTPGRGGNTEAFF. In DNA form, the CDR3 reads TGTGCCACCACTCCGGGGCGGGGGGGGAACACTGAAGCTTTCTTT.

The CDR3 DNA reads TGCAGTGCTACGACGACAGGAATTAGCAATCAGCCCCAGCATTTT. Residues: CSATTTGISNQPQHF. The genes are TRBV20-1 and TRBJ1-5, with D perhaps matching TRBD1 (6 bases). Trimming pared 4 bases from V and 0 bases from J, leaving 13 bases between. The CDR3 spans 15 residues. CDR1 and CDR2 (germline): DFQATT, SNEGSKA (reference sequence).

The gene calls are TRBV2 and TRBJ1-1, with D possibly TRBD1 on 5 matching bases. The CDR3 covers 15 residues. V shed 0 bases and J shed 5 bases, with 13 bases lying between them. Germline loops: CDR1 SNHLY, CDR2 FYNNEI. CDR3 sequence reads: CASSEAGGEWTEAFF. The CDR3 DNA sequence: TGTGCCAGCAGTGAAGCGGGAGGGGAATGGACTGAAGCTTTCTTT.

This chain links TRBV28 with TRBJ2-1, with D possibly matching TRBD2 (6 bases). V lost 3 bases, J lost 8 bases, and 17 bases lay in between. The CDR3 is made up of 15 amino acids. Per germline, CDR1 MDHEN and CDR2 SYDVKM. The CDR3 spells CASSFGSGRLDEQFF. The CDR3 coding sequence is TGTGCCAGCAGTTTTGGGAGCGGGCGTTTGGATGAGCAGTTCTTC.

V usage is TRBV7-2 and J usage is TRBJ1-5, with D hard to call. The CDR3 runs 13 residues. The V gene's germline CDR1 is SGHTA and CDR2 FQGNSA. V was cut by 4 bases and J by 7 bases, with 11 bases left in between. CDR3 residues: CASSYAPSQPQHF. The DNA of the CDR3 is TGTGCCAGCAGCTATGCCCCCTCCCAGCCCCAGCATTTT.

This chain connects TRBV12-3 or TRBV12-4 to TRBJ1-2; TRBD1 is a possible D gene (5 bases). The CDR3 covers 17 residues. Trimming left V 2 bases short and J 0 bases short, with 16 bases between. CDR3 protein: CASSLLPGGFTNYGYTF. Here the CDR3 DNA reads TGTGCCAGCAGTTTACTACCTGGGGGGTTTACTAACTATGGCTACACCTTC.

The chain has TRBV20-1 and TRBJ1-2, with D tentatively TRBD1 (6 bases). CDR1 is DFQATT, CDR2 SNEGSKA, per germline (reference sequence). This CDR3 spans 15 amino acids. Trimming shortened V by 3 bases and J by 8 bases, and 22 bases separated the two germline ends. The CDR3 DNA is TGCAGTGCTAGTACGGGACAAGCAAGAGGTCAGGGCTACACCTTC. As protein: CSASTGQARGQGYTF.

This CDR3 reads CASSGGLGLAGRGTGELFF. As DNA, the CDR3 is TGCGCCAGCAGTGGAGGGCTTGGACTAGCGGGCCGGGGCACCGGGGAGCTGTTTTTT. The rearrangement joins TRBV10-1 to TRBJ2-2; 11 bases match TRBD2. Trimming at V came to 4 bases and at J to 4 bases, leaving 14 bases not matched to a gene. The germline V gene encodes CDR1 WNHNN and CDR2 SYGVQD (reference sequence). The CDR3 is 19 amino acids.

V and J are TRBV10-1 and TRBJ1-1, with D hard to call. The CDR3 covers 15 residues. Germline loops: CDR1 WNHNN, CDR2 SYGVQD (reference sequence). The V end was cut by 0 bases, the J end by 5 bases, with 13 bases between. DNA of the CDR3: TGCGCCAGCAGTGAGTCTGGTCGGGGAGGTACTGAAGCTTTCTTT. Residues: CASSESGRGGTEAFF.

The CDR3 loop reads CASSYRINRQGVGDGYTF. The CDR3 DNA is TGTGCCAGCAGTTACCGGATAAACCGACAGGGGGTAGGGGATGGCTACACCTTC. The chain recombines TRBV6-5 with TRBJ1-2; 9 bases are a match to TRBD1. In germline, CDR1 is MNHEY, CDR2 SVGAGI. V lost 2 bases, J lost 6 bases, and 16 bases stayed unmatched. The CDR3 length is 18 residues.

This clonotype occurred a few times. This chain links TRBV20-1 with TRBJ2-7, with D maybe TRBD1 (6 bases). This CDR3 has 12 amino acids. Germline values: CDR1 DFQATT, CDR2 SNEGSKA (reference sequence). Trimming removed 5 bases from V and 0 bases from J, with 8 bases in between. The CDR3 sequence is CSAYRDSYEQYF. The CDR3 DNA follows: TGCAGTGCTTACAGGGACTCCTACGAGCAGTACTTC.

This clonotype was seen more than once but under ten times. The rearrangement links TRBV7-2 to TRBJ2-7, with 9 bases lining up with TRBD1. After removal of 5 bases from V and 2 bases from J, the junction contained 10 bases not matched to a gene. Germline CDR1 and CDR2: SGHTA and FQGNSA. The CDR3 runs to 16 residues. The CDR3 region has the DNA TGTGCCAGCAGCCTGACCGGGACAGGGACCACCTACGAGCAGTACTTC. This codes for CASSLTGTGTTYEQYF. Supplemented by reference TRBV7-2 and TRBJ2-7, the full variable domain reads GAGVSQSPSNKVTEKGKDVELRCDPISGHTALYWYRQSLGQGLEFLIYFQGNSAPDKSGLPSDRFSAERTGGSVSTLTIQRTQQEDSAVYLCASSLTGTGTTYEQYFGPGTRLTVT.

The CDR3 DNA is TGCAGTGCTATTGAGGGCGGGGCGGCAACGAGCTATGGCTACACCTTC. Residues: CSAIEGGAATSYGYTF. The rearrangement uses TRBV20-1 and TRBJ1-2; perhaps TRBD1 as D (5 bases). The CDR3 contains 16 residues. The germline CDR1 and CDR2 sequences are DFQATT and SNEGSKA (reference sequence). Trimming cost V 4 bases and J 4 bases, with 22 bases left between them.

The rearrangement uses TRBV14 and TRBJ1-2; tentative D call: TRBD1 (6 bases). V gave up 0 bases and J gave up 0 bases, with 14 bases separating them. In germline, CDR1 is SGHDN, CDR2 FVKESK. This CDR3 is 17 amino acids long. The CDR3 DNA reads TGTGCCAGCAGCCAAGAGCGGGGGGCCTCAGCTAACTATGGCTACACCTTC. It is translated as CASSQERGASANYGYTF.

The genes are TRBV20-1 and TRBJ1-6; no firm D call. There are 12 residues in the CDR3. V lost 5 bases to trimming and J lost 7 bases, with 9 bases between them. Looked up from germline, CDR1 is DFQATT and CDR2 is SNEGSKA (reference sequence). The CDR3 sequence is CSAHDGNSPLHF. CDR3 DNA sequence: TGCAGTGCTCACGACGGGAATTCACCCCTCCACTTT.

J is TRBJ1-1 and V is TRBV7-2, with 10 bases lining up with TRBD1. The junction had 4 bases not matched to a gene; V was cut back by 4 bases and J by 5 bases. The V gene's germline CDR1 is SGHTA and CDR2 FQGNSA. The length of the CDR3 is 14 residues. This chain's CDR3 is CASSSWTGGTEAFF. CDR3 nucleotide sequence: TGTGCCAGCAGCTCGTGGACAGGGGGAACTGAAGCTTTCTTT.

V is TRBV10-1 and J is TRBJ1-3, with D hard to call. Germline CDR1 and CDR2: WNHNN and SYGVQD (reference sequence). The V end was cut by 2 bases, the J end by 4 bases, with 6 bases between. This CDR3 region has 13 residues. Here the CDR3 DNA reads TGCGCCAGCAGTGAGATGATCGGAAACACCATATATTTT. Amino acid sequence: CASSEMIGNTIYF.